This TCR beta chain appears in the sequencing data of a study of tumor-infiltrating lymphocytes in oesophageal squamous cell carcinoma. This clonotype has just a few counts. The CDR3 ends on some other residue instead of the conserved phenylalanine or tryptophan, so this is likely a read error. The DNA is left out, because the CDR3 cannot be placed on it with certainty; the CDR3 is given as TCRdb lists it. MiXCR, applied by TCRdb to the PCR reads, yields one record per CDR3 protein. Of 9,500 to 13,000 distinct CDR3 sequences detected, roughly 60% appear once; the ten largest clones hold 35%. The specimen was esophageal tumor tissue. This TCR derives from a male donor with esophageal squamous cell carcinoma.

The CDR3 here is CASSLAGGYYGYTFGS. The chain carries TRBV7-6 and TRBJ2-5; whether TRBD1, the table's D call, matches the DNA was not checked. Germline values: CDR1 SGHVS, CDR2 FNYEAQ. Ends included, the CDR3 has 16 residues.